The 29 T cell receptor beta chains below all came from one sample that was sequenced in a study of blood T cell repertoires in COVID-19. Data came from immunoSEQ multiplex PCR; TCRdb stores just in-frame clones and leaves some out. The sample yields roughly 170,000 clones, around nine tenths seen once. Input material: peripheral blood. The origin of the receptors is a woman in her seventies with COVID-19, enrolled during active disease.

The chain links TRBV30 to TRBJ1-4, with D tentatively TRBD1 (5 bases). This CDR3 contains 14 residues. Germline V CDR1 and CDR2: GTSNPN, SVGIG (reference sequence). The V and J ends lost 4 bases and 0 bases respectively, with 9 bases between them. The CDR3 DNA reads as TGTGCCTGGAACAGGCAGACAACTAATGAAAAACTGTTTTTT. Translation gives CAWNRQTTNEKLFF.

Only one count was recorded for this clone. The V call is TRBV7-9, the J call TRBJ2-6; TRBD2 might be the D (5 bases). Trimming pared 5 bases from V and 4 bases from J, leaving 6 bases between. Looked up from germline, CDR1 is SEHNR and CDR2 is FQNEAQ (reference sequence). The CDR3 consists of 13 residues. The CDR3 reads CASSPSGANVLTF. The CDR3 nucleotides read TGTGCCAGCAGCCCTAGCGGGGCCAACGTCCTGACTTTC.

The J gene is TRBJ2-7, the V gene TRBV6-5, with 9 bases fitting TRBD2. The CDR3 length is 14 residues. V shed 7 bases, J shed 4 bases, and the junction held 8 bases outside the gene matches. Germline CDR1 reads MNHEY; CDR2 reads SVGAGI. The CDR3 is CASISGTSSYEQYF. In DNA form, the CDR3 reads TGTGCCAGCATTTCCGGGACTAGCTCGTACGAGCAGTACTTC.

V is TRBV19 and J is TRBJ1-2; TRBD1 might be the D (5 bases). The germline CDR1 and CDR2 sequences are LNHDA and SQIVND (reference sequence). The CDR3 is 15 residues long. Deletions cut 3 bases from V and 0 bases from J, with 11 bases between. The CDR3 DNA reads as TGTGCCAGTAGTATTGCGACAGCTTCTAACTATGGCTACACCTTC. It is translated as CASSIATASNYGYTF.

This rearrangement joins TRBV30 to TRBJ1-1, with D perhaps TRBD1 (6 bases). Trimming cost V 7 bases and J 5 bases, with 17 bases left between them. This CDR3 is built from 13 residues. Germline V gene sequence: CDR1 GTSNPN, CDR2 SVGIG (reference sequence). DNA for the CDR3: TGTGCCTCCTCGGGCAGGGGAAGGACTGAAGCTTTCTTT. Protein: CASSGRGRTEAFF.

The CDR3: CASSVLEISYGYTF. The CDR3, as DNA: TGTGCCAGCAGCGTACTGGAGATCTCCTATGGCTACACCTTC. The genes are TRBV9 and TRBJ1-2; D is ambiguous. The CDR3 runs to 14 residues. The V end lost 1 base, the J end lost 4 bases, and 11 bases lay between the germline ends. CDR1 is SGDLS and CDR2 is YYNGEE in the germline V gene.

This clone was recorded a few times. The rearrangement joins TRBV7-2 to TRBJ1-1; 7 bases map to TRBD1. Per germline, CDR1 SGHTA and CDR2 FQGNSA. The V and J ends lost 1 base and 0 bases, in that order; junction bases with no gene match: 2. The CDR3 sequence is 15 residues long. In DNA, the CDR3 is TGTGCCAGCAGCTTAGAGGACAGGATGAACACTGAAGCTTTCTTT. This gives the protein CASSLEDRMNTEAFF.

V is TRBV28 and J is TRBJ1-2, with D possibly matching TRBD1 (6 bases). This CDR3 has 15 residues. Trimming took off 3 bases at V and 1 base at J, with 12 bases between the two ends. Germline CDR1 is MDHEN and CDR2 is SYDVKM. DNA for the CDR3: TGTGCCAGCAGTTTCGTACAGGGTGATAACTATGGCTACACCTTC. It yields the protein CASSFVQGDNYGYTF.

The chain uses TRBV6-5 and TRBJ1-2, with D possibly matching TRBD1 (6 bases). Germline values: CDR1 MNHEY, CDR2 SVGAGI. The CDR3 is 13 amino acids. V lost 5 bases, J lost 3 bases, and 10 bases lay in between. The CDR3 DNA sequence: TGTGCCAGCAGTCGGGACACTCACTATGGCTACACCTTC. Its translation: CASSRDTHYGYTF.

V gene TRBV28 combines with J gene TRBJ1-6; possibly TRBD1 for D (6 bases). The CDR3 contains 16 residues. The V end lost 9 bases, the J end lost 4 bases, and 19 bases lay between the germline ends. Germline V gene lookup returns CDR1 MDHEN and CDR2 SYDVKM. CDR3 nucleotides: TGTGCCAGTAAAGGACAGATGTCCTTTTATAATTCACCCCTCCACTTT. It yields the protein CASKGQMSFYNSPLHF. Based on the CDR3 plus reference TRBV28 and TRBJ1-6, the full variable domain is DVKVTQSSRYLVKRTGEKVFLECVQDMDHENMFWYRQDPGLGLRLIYFSYDVKMKEKGDIPEGYSVSREKKERFSLILESASTNQTSMYLCASKGQMSFYNSPLHFGNGTRLTVT.

V gene TRBV28 combines with J gene TRBJ2-7, with D unclear. V lost 6 bases and J lost 2, with 11 bases in between. Germline values: CDR1 MDHEN, CDR2 SYDVKM. This CDR3 has 13 amino acids. CDR3 DNA: TGTGCCAGCAGCGTGACATTGCCCTACGAGCAGTACTTC. It is translated as CASSVTLPYEQYF.

This sequence joins TRBV9 and TRBJ2-5; 7 nucleotides agree with TRBD2. Germline lookup yields CDR1 SGDLS and CDR2 YYNGEE. The CDR3 sequence is 15 residues long. V dropped 0 bases and J dropped 2; count of bases not matched to a gene: 4. The chain's CDR3 is CASSVDISGQETQYF. The DNA for the CDR3 is TGTGCCAGCAGCGTAGATATTAGCGGGCAAGAGACCCAGTACTTC.

The chain joins TRBV19 to TRBJ1-2; perhaps TRBD1 as D (5 bases). The CDR3 contains 13 residues. Trimming pared 7 bases from V and 2 bases from J, leaving 11 bases between. The germline V gene encodes CDR1 LNHDA and CDR2 SQIVND (reference sequence). CDR3 in DNA: TGTGCCAGTACTACGACAGAGAACTATGGCTACACCTTC. It specifies CASTTTENYGYTF.

V and J are TRBV5-1 and TRBJ1-5, with a possible D match to TRBD1 (5 bases). Looked up from germline, CDR1 is SGHRS and CDR2 is YFSETQ. This CDR3 is 14 amino acids long. Trimming left V 0 bases short and J 7 bases short, with 11 bases between. In DNA, the CDR3 is TGCGCCAGCAGCTTGGTGTCCGGGGGACAGCCCCAGCATTTT. It translates to CASSLVSGGQPQHF.

This chain connects TRBV19 to TRBJ2-3; TRBD2 matches 14 bases. CDR1 and CDR2 from the germline V gene are LNHDA and SQIVND (reference sequence). The CDR3 length is 17 residues. V lost 6 bases and J lost 1; bases outside the gene matches: 6. CDR3 DNA sequence: TGTGCCAGTAGCAAGAAGACTAGCGGGGGGGGCACAGATACGCAGTATTTT. It specifies CASSKKTSGGGTDTQYF. Complete variable domain (other parts from reference TRBV19 and TRBJ2-3): DGGITQSPKYLFRKEGQNVTLSCEQNLNHDAMYWYRQDPGQGLRLIYYSQIVNDFQKGDIAEGYSVSREKKESFPLTVTSAQKNPTAFYLCASSKKTSGGGTDTQYFGPGTRLTVL.

The J gene is TRBJ1-5, the V gene TRBV6-1, with D unclear. The CDR3 runs to 12 residues. Germline assignment: CDR1 MNHNS and CDR2 SASEGT. V shed 5 bases and J shed 4 bases, with 6 bases lying between them. CDR3 sequence: CASSFINQPQHF. CDR3 DNA sequence: TGTGCCAGCAGTTTCATTAATCAGCCCCAGCATTTT.

The rearrangement uses TRBV15 and TRBJ2-5; D is ambiguous. The V end was cut by 0 bases, the J end by 7 bases, with 9 bases between. The CDR3 totals 13 residues. Germline CDR1 reads LNHNV; CDR2 reads YYDKDF (reference sequence). CDR3 nucleotide sequence: TGTGCCACCAGCAGAGATCCCCGTCGGACCCAGTACTTC. It translates to CATSRDPRRTQYF.

The chain joins TRBV18 to TRBJ2-5; D might be TRBD1 (6 bases). The CDR3 is made up of 19 amino acids. Trimming shortened V by 3 bases and J by 1 base, and 24 bases separated the two germline ends. Germline lookup yields CDR1 KGHSH and CDR2 LQKENI. For the CDR3, the DNA is TGTGCCAGCTCACCTAAATGGACCTGGGCCAGGGGATGCCAAGAGACCCAGTACTTC. Protein: CASSPKWTWARGCQETQYF.

This sequence joins TRBV27 and TRBJ2-7, with 10 bases that match TRBD1. V trimming: 3 bases; J trimming: 1 base; junction bases outside the gene matches: 3. The V gene's germline CDR1 is MNHEY and CDR2 SMNVEV (reference sequence). The CDR3 consists of 15 residues. CDR3 amino acids: CASSFRTGGSYEQYF. Here the CDR3 DNA reads TGTGCCAGCAGTTTTAGGACAGGGGGTTCCTACGAGCAGTACTTC.

V gene TRBV19 combines with J gene TRBJ2-2; the D gene is possibly TRBD1 (5 bases). This CDR3 comprises 17 residues. V shed 3 bases and J shed 4 bases, with 18 bases lying between them. Germline CDR1 is LNHDA and CDR2 is SQIVND (reference sequence). CDR3 sequence reads: CASSILLMAGSTGELFF. The CDR3 coding sequence is TGTGCCAGTAGTATTTTGCTCATGGCAGGGTCCACCGGGGAGCTGTTTTTT.

This chain uses TRBV6-1 with TRBJ2-4; 7 bases are shared with TRBD1. V lost 2 bases to trimming and J lost 14 bases; unmatched junction nucleotides: 15. Germline assignment: CDR1 MNHNS and CDR2 SASEGT. The CDR3 has 15 amino acids. The CDR3 reads CASSELHTQTGPKYF. In DNA, the CDR3 is TGTGCCAGCAGTGAACTACACACACAGACAGGGCCCAAGTACTTC.

This chain links TRBV6-5 with TRBJ2-2; TRBD2 aligns across 7 bases. The J segment lost 1 base and the V segment lost 6 bases, leaving 2 bases of the junction unmatched. The CDR3 loop spans 14 amino acids. Germline loops: CDR1 MNHEY, CDR2 SVGAGI. The CDR3 loop is CASRPSGNTGELFF. The CDR3 coding sequence is TGTGCCAGCAGACCTAGCGGGAACACCGGGGAGCTGTTTTTT.

This chain connects TRBV3-1 (or the pseudogene TRBV3-2) to TRBJ1-6; 9 bases are shared with TRBD1. V lost 2 bases to trimming and J lost 8 bases; unmatched junction nucleotides: 4. Germline V gene data show CDR1 as LGHDT and CDR2 as YNNKEL (reference sequence). The CDR3 totals 15 residues. This CDR3 is CASSQTGGSDSPLHF. The CDR3 bases are TGTGCCAGCAGCCAAACAGGGGGCTCGGATTCACCCCTCCACTTT.

The V and J genes are TRBV29-1 and TRBJ1-1; D remains unclear. V shed 3 bases and J shed 6 bases, with 8 bases lying between them. The CDR3 has 11 residues. The V gene's germline CDR1 is SQVTM and CDR2 ANQGSEA. Written as DNA, the CDR3 is TGCAGCGTTGAGTACGGGGCTGAAGCTTTCTTT. Translation gives CSVEYGAEAFF. The entire variable domain, with the rest obtained from reference TRBV29-1 and TRBJ1-1, is as follows: SAVISQKPSRDICQRGTSLTIQCQVDSQVTMMFWYRQQPGQSLTLIATANQGSEATYESGFVIDKFPISRPNLTFSTLTVSNMSPEDSSIYLCSVEYGAEAFFGQGTRLTVV.

The V gene is TRBV5-1, the J gene TRBJ2-7; 12 bases are a match to TRBD2. The V gene end was trimmed by 4 bases and the J gene end by 5 bases; junction bases not matched to a gene: 10. Germline V gives CDR1 SGHRS, CDR2 YFSETQ. This CDR3 spans 16 amino acids. DNA for the CDR3: TGCGCCAGCAGCCCAACGACTAGCGGGAGAATTCACGAGCAGTACTTC. This translates into CASSPTTSGRIHEQYF.

This chain joins TRBV9 and TRBJ1-5; maybe TRBD1 (6 bases). Per germline, CDR1 SGDLS and CDR2 YYNGEE. V shed 4 bases and J shed 1 base, with 9 bases lying between them. The CDR3 extends over 14 amino acids. Written as DNA, the CDR3 is TGTGCCAGCAGCCAGGGGTTAAGCAATCAGCCCCAGCATTTT. This translates into CASSQGLSNQPQHF.

The chain couples TRBV3-1 (or the pseudogene TRBV3-2) to TRBJ2-2; weak D call: TRBD1 (6 bases). The CDR3 loop spans 14 amino acids. Germline assignment: CDR1 LGHDT and CDR2 YNNKEL (reference sequence). V was shortened by 2 bases and J by 5 bases, with 9 bases between the two germline ends. The CDR3 here is CASSQTGRTGELFF. In DNA form, the CDR3 reads TGTGCCAGCAGCCAAACAGGGCGGACCGGGGAGCTGTTTTTT.

The chain combines TRBV24-1 with TRBJ1-5; D ambiguous. The ends were cut back, 3 bases at V and 0 bases at J, with 14 bases in the middle. The CDR3 runs to 17 residues. Germline V gene lookup returns CDR1 KGHDR and CDR2 SFDVKD. The CDR3 DNA reads as TGTGCCACCAGTGATCCGGGGTCCGAAGATAGCAATCAGCCCCAGCATTTT. It encodes CATSDPGSEDSNQPQHF.

This clone was seen just once. This chain uses TRBV5-1 with TRBJ2-7; a weak D match, TRBD2 (6 bases). This CDR3 is 14 amino acids long. The germline gives CDR1 SGHRS, CDR2 YFSETQ. V was pared by 2 bases and J by 3 bases, with 12 bases between. The CDR3, as DNA: TGCGCCAGCAGCTTAGGGACTCCCGTCTACGAGCAGTACTTC. Translating it yields CASSLGTPVYEQYF.